Listed here are 15 T cell receptor beta chains from one sample, sequenced in a study of blood T cells in healthy people across ages. PCR was performed a second time for about 6 to 11 cycles using a sample-barcoded 5' primer and a J-beta primer mix. TCRdb called the 5' RACE reads again in MiXCR, with one record for every CDR3 protein. The repertoire holds 800,000 or so distinct CDR3 sequences, with more than 20% as singletons. The data were also submitted as part of a second study, on T cells of mothers and their children.

What was sequenced was blood. Receptors originate from a boy younger than 18 in good health.

The sample holds a few counts of this clonotype. CDR3 nucleotide sequence: TGCGCCAGCAGCCCCGCGAAGTCAGCCTTGTTCACTGAAGCTTTCTTT. Protein: CASSPAKSALFTEAFF. This chain connects TRBV5-1 to TRBJ1-1, with no clear D. Deletions cut 4 bases from V and 4 bases from J, with 20 bases between. The CDR3 extends over 16 amino acids. Germline CDR1 and CDR2: SGHRS and YFSETQ.

The chain recombines TRBV5-1 with TRBJ2-3; TRBD2 might be the D (6 bases). Germline V CDR1 and CDR2: SGHRS, YFSETQ. Trimming removed 0 bases from V and 0 bases from J, with 11 bases in between. This CDR3 is built from 16 residues. The chain's CDR3 is CASSLGGRGSTDTQYF. In DNA, the CDR3 is TGCGCCAGCAGCTTGGGGGGCCGGGGGAGCACAGATACGCAGTATTTT.

A few counts support this clonotype. The V gene is TRBV7-2, the J gene TRBJ1-4; TRBD1 matches at 7 bases. Trimming cost V 5 bases and J 5 bases; bases outside gene matches: 14. Germline V CDR1 and CDR2: SGHTA, FQGNSA. The CDR3 loop spans 17 amino acids. In DNA, the CDR3 is TGTGCCAGCAGCCTGATCTTCCCCGGGACAGCAAATGAAAAACTGTTTTTT. The encoded protein is CASSLIFPGTANEKLFF.

Turning to this clonotype: A read error may produce the germline difference seen at one junction end. The J gene is TRBJ2-5, the V gene TRBV5-1; D perhaps matches TRBD1 (5 bases). The better agreement between TRBJ2-7 and the DNA end casts doubt on the J call. There are 13 residues in the CDR3. Germline lookup yields CDR1 SGHRS and CDR2 YFSETQ. In DNA, the CDR3 is TGCGCCAACAGCTTGGGGCCTACCTACGAGCAGTACTTC. Translating it yields CANSLGPTYEQYF.

This clonotype has at least ten counts. CDR3: CASSQSDTQYF. Written as DNA, the CDR3 is TGTGCCAGCTCACAGTCGGATACGCAGTATTTT. The V gene is TRBV18, the J gene TRBJ2-3, with D hard to call. Germline V lookup: CDR1 KGHSH, CDR2 LQKENI. Trimming shortened V by 4 bases and J by 6 bases, and 5 bases separated the two germline ends. The CDR3 covers 11 residues.

This clonotype was observed at least ten times. This chain links TRBV3-1 with TRBJ1-4; D gene unclear. V was clipped by 4 bases and J by 8 bases, with 17 bases between them. The CDR3 sequence is 15 residues long. Germline V gene sequence: CDR1 LGHDT, CDR2 YNNKEL (reference sequence). The CDR3 region has the DNA TGTGCCAGCAGCCGAAGCACATCGAGGAACGAAAAACTGTTTTTT. It translates to CASSRSTSRNEKLFF. Combining the CDR3 with reference TRBV3-1 and TRBJ1-4 gives the whole variable domain DTAVSQTPKYLVTQMGNDKSIKCEQNLGHDTMYWYKQDSKKFLKIMFSYNNKELIINETVPNRFSPKSPDKAHLNLHINSLELGDSAVYFCASSRSTSRNEKLFFGSGTQLSVL.

This clonotype was observed a handful of times. The rearrangement links TRBV5-6 to TRBJ2-3; no clear D gene. V shed 0 bases and J shed 6 bases, with 11 bases lying between them. CDR3 length equals 14 residues. CDR1 is SGHDT and CDR2 is YYEEEE in the germline V gene. CDR3 coding DNA: TGTGCCAGCAGCTTGGAGATGGGGTGGGATACGCAGTATTTT. This encodes CASSLEMGWDTQYF.

In this sample, this clonotype turned up a few times. DNA for the CDR3: TGTGCCAGCAAAACCGGGACAGTTAATGAAAAACTGTTTTTT. Translating it yields CASKTGTVNEKLFF. This chain joins TRBV2 and TRBJ1-4; 7 bases line up with TRBD1. The CDR3 has 14 residues. Germline V gene sequence: CDR1 SNHLY, CDR2 FYNNEI. V was pared by 7 bases and J by 4 bases, with 6 bases of the junction left unmatched.

The chain combines TRBV9 with TRBJ2-5; D is undetermined. Deletions cut 4 bases from V and 0 bases from J, with 10 bases between. Germline CDR1 is SGDLS and CDR2 is YYNGEE. This CDR3 contains 14 residues. CDR3 loop: CASSKNPYQETQYF. In DNA form, the CDR3 reads TGTGCCAGCAGCAAAAACCCGTACCAAGAGACCCAGTACTTC.

CDR3 sequence: CASRIGTGTDTQYF. The CDR3 DNA reads TGTGCCAGCAGAATCGGGACCGGCACAGATACGCAGTATTTT. The chain couples TRBV6-1 to TRBJ2-3; D is possibly TRBD1 or TRBD2 (5 bases each). The ends were cut back, 6 bases at V and 1 base at J, with 11 bases in the middle. Germline CDR1 MNHNS, CDR2 SASEGT. This CDR3 is built from 14 residues.

Only a few counts were recorded for this clonotype. This chain connects TRBV4-3 to TRBJ2-2; D is possibly TRBD1 or TRBD2 (6 bases each). Germline V gene data show CDR1 as LGHNA and CDR2 as YSLEER. The CDR3 has 17 amino acids. V was shortened by 1 base and J by 5 bases, with 17 bases between the two germline ends. The CDR3 here is CASSQAPGAFGTGELFF. DNA of the CDR3: TGCGCCAGCAGCCAAGCCCCGGGGGCCTTCGGGACCGGGGAGCTGTTTTTT.

The J gene is TRBJ2-7, the V gene TRBV7-8, with D possibly being TRBD1 or TRBD2 (5 bases each). V lost 5 bases and J 3 bases, leaving 17 bases between the germline ends. Germline V gene lookup returns CDR1 SGHVS and CDR2 FQNEAQ. This CDR3 is 15 amino acids long. This chain's CDR3 is CASSRRRGASYEQYF. The CDR3 DNA reads TGTGCCAGCAGCCGACGCAGAGGGGCGAGCTACGAGCAGTACTTC.

As for this clonotype: The junction does not match germline at one end; this may be a read error. The chain uses TRBV3-1 and TRBJ2-5, with D unresolved. The closer fit of TRBJ2-1 to the DNA end suggests the J call may be wrong. The CDR3 runs to 13 residues. In germline, CDR1 is LGHDT, CDR2 YNNKEL (reference sequence). The CDR3 nucleotides are TGCGCCAGCAGCCCACCCCAGGTACGTGAGCAGTTCTTC. Amino acid sequence: CASSPPQVREQFF.

This clonotype was counted between two and nine times. This chain uses TRBV29-1 with TRBJ1-1, with D uncertain. Looked up from germline, CDR1 is SQVTM and CDR2 is ANQGSEA. The V and J ends lost 5 bases and 1 base respectively, with 8 bases between them. The CDR3 runs to 12 residues. CDR3 loop: CSVKEGNTEAFF. CDR3 bases: TGCAGCGTTAAGGAGGGGAACACTGAAGCTTTCTTT.

The J gene is TRBJ1-3, the V gene TRBV20-1, with unresolved D. V lost 0 bases and J 0 bases, leaving 12 bases between the germline ends. This CDR3 is built from 16 residues. Germline CDR1 DFQATT, CDR2 SNEGSKA (reference sequence). The CDR3: CSARDQNSGSGNTIYF. The CDR3 bases are TGCAGTGCTAGAGATCAGAACAGCGGCTCTGGAAACACCATATATTTT.